A single TCR beta chain is shown here with its context. Its antigen is currently not known. Nothing much larger sits one base from this clone, and base qualities are not available. Measured from the cysteine to the valine, the CDR3 is 12 residues long. The retained sequence is limited to the CDR3, 36 bases, with the frame set at the first base. The germline ends are 10 bases apart after V is trimmed by 3 bases and J by 7 bases. Taken from the germline V gene, the CDR1 and CDR2 loops are MNHEY and SVGEGT. This record belongs to a study of blood T cell repertoires in COVID-19 (dated by TCRdb to about 2020). Regarding the research as a whole: Samples from collaborators originated in the United States, Italy and Spain and spanned both the acute and convalescent phases of COVID-19. The prospective study material was composed of cDNA or gDNA derived from T cells, B-cell-depleted T cells, or PBMCs. Deeply sampled blood TCRbeta repertoires from subjects exposed to, actively infected with, or recovered from COVID-19 were included in the dataset. The repertoires were released in a freely available public database intended as a resource for research on the immune response to SARS-CoV-2. Samples came from the ongoing ImmuneRACE study (first 160 participants) plus 1,254 subjects from 6 global collaborators. Sample metadata almost always included a de-identified subject ID, COVID-19 status, age in years and sex. Where available, HLA class I and class II types were obtained from metadata supplied by the sample provider rather than from assay-based typing. Here is what the overall study found, with its caveats: The amount of clinical and demographic metadata varied by source and participant and was provided uncurated.

TCRbeta CDR3 regions were amplified from genomic DNA using the immunoSEQ Assay, a bias-controlled multiplex PCR. The source study handled its data this way. The number of nucleated cells in each sample was estimated from the amplification of reference gene primers within the assay. To quantify the absolute abundance of each unique TCRbeta CDR3 rearrangement, sequence reads were collapsed and filtered. Productive Simpson clonality was computed per sample as the square root of Simpson's diversity index over productive rearrangements. Sourced from immuneACCESS, this table was stored by TCRdb with only in-frame sequences that have V and J called. A share of the clones is absent; for the studies checked, an unresolved V gene accounts for under half, and the remainder has no known explanation. V, J and clone size are those of that table, while D and trimming were read from the DNA. This sample comprises around 370,000 clones, roughly 89% of them detected only once. The ten most abundant clones make up less than 3.5% of the sample.

Another Seattle source contributed samples from volunteer blood donors who had recovered from COVID-19. Each collaborating institution followed its own protocols to collect whole blood in K2EDTA tubes. For TCRbeta analysis, collaborators shipped samples in one of three forms: frozen whole blood, isolated PBMCs, or DNA extracted from either of those sample types. Material for sequencing was peripheral blood. The rearrangement joined TRBV6-2 or TRBV6-3 to TRBJ2-7; the D gene identity is not certain. The receptor was isolated from a woman aged 18-30 years who had recovered from COVID-19. The CDR3 amino acid sequence is: CASSYTIGEQYV. The DNA reads as follows: TGTGCCAGCAGTTATACTATCGGAGAGCAGTACGTC.